A single sample is the source of the 5 T cell receptor beta chains below, sequenced in a study of cytomegalovirus exposure and HLA in healthy donors. PCR was performed using 60 Vbeta and 13 Jbeta primers. Clones were sequenced by immunoSEQ multiplex PCR, and TCRdb holds only the in-frame ones, with some missing. The repertoire holds under 250,000 clones, with about 81% as singletons. The sequenced material came from PBMCs. These TCRs come from a woman aged 55-70 years in good health and CMV-seropositive.

This clone appeared a few times. DNA for the CDR3: TGTGCCAGCAGCGAAAGTAGATACGAGCAGTACTTC. Its translation: CASSESRYEQYF. The chain recombines TRBV28 with TRBJ2-7; D unclear. This CDR3 region has 12 residues. Germline CDR1 MDHEN, CDR2 SYDVKM. V was pared by 6 bases and J by 4 bases, with 10 bases between.

This clone appeared once. The J gene is TRBJ2-7, the V gene TRBV15, with D possibly TRBD2 on 5 matching bases. The germline gives CDR1 LNHNV, CDR2 YYDKDF (reference sequence). The CDR3 extends over 14 amino acids. With 4 bases removed from V and 4 bases from J, the gap between germline ends came to 14 bases. The CDR3 region has the DNA TGTGCCACCAGCACCGGAAGGAGGCCGTACGAGCAGTACTTC. It specifies CATSTGRRPYEQYF. Filled out from reference TRBV15 and TRBJ2-7, the complete variable domain reads DAMVIQNPRYQVTQFGKPVTLSCSQTLNHNVMYWYQQKSSQAPKLLFHYYDKDFNNEADTPDNFQSRRPNTSFCFLDIRSPGLGDTAMYLCATSTGRRPYEQYFGPGTRLTVT.

The chain links TRBV5-1 to TRBJ2-3; D is possibly TRBD2 (6 bases). Trimming pared 4 bases from V and 3 bases from J, leaving 15 bases between. Looked up from germline, CDR1 is SGHRS and CDR2 is YFSETQ. The CDR3 totals 15 residues. For the CDR3, the DNA is TGCGCCAGCAGCCTCGAGCGGGCCCAGACAGATACGCAGTATTTT. This encodes CASSLERAQTDTQYF.

The rearrangement uses TRBV29-1 and TRBJ2-7; D is ambiguous. The CDR3 loop spans 12 amino acids. Germline V CDR1 and CDR2: SQVTM, ANQGSEA. V was clipped by 3 bases and J by 3 bases, with 9 bases between them. In DNA, the CDR3 is TGCAGCGTTGATCTAGAAGACTACGAGCAGTACTTC. This sequence encodes CSVDLEDYEQYF.

CDR3 sequence (DNA): TGTGCCATCAGTGCAGGGATCCCAACTACTGAAGCTTTCTTT. Amino acid sequence: CAISAGIPTTEAFF. The chain combines TRBV10-3 with TRBJ1-1, with a weak D call TRBD1 (5 bases). Between the trimmed V and J ends, which lost 4 bases and 5 bases, there was a span of 14 bases. The germline CDR1 and CDR2 sequences are ENHRY and SYGVKD. The CDR3 totals 14 residues.